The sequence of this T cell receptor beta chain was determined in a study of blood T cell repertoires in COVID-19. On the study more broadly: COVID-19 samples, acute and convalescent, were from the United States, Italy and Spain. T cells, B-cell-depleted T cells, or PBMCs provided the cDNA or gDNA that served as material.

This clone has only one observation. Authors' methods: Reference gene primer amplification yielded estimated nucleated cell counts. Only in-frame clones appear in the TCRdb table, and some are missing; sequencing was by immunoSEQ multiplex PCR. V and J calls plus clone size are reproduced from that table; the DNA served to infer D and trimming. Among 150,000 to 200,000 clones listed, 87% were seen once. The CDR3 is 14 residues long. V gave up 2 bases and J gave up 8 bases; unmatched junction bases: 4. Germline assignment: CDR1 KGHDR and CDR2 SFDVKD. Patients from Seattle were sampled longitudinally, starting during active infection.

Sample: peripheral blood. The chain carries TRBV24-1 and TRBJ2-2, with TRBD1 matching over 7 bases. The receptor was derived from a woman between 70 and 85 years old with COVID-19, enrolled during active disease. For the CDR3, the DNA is TGTGCCACCAGTGATTGGACAGGTCGAGGGGAGCTGTTTTTT. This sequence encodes CATSDWTGRGELFF.